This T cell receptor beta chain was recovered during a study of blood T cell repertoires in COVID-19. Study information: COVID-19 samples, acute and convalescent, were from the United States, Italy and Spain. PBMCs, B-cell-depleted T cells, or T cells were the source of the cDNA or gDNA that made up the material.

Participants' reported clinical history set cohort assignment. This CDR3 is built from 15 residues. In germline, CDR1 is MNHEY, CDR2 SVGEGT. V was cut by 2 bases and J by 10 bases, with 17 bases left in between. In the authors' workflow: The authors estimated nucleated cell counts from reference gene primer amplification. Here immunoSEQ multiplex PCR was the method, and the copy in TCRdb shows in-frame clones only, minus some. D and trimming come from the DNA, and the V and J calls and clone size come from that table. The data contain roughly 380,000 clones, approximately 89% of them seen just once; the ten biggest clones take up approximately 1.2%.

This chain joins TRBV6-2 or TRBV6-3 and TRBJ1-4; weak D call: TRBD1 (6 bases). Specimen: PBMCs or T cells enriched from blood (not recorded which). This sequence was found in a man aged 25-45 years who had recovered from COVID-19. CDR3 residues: CASSYEWGQQRKLFF. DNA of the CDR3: TGTGCCAGCAGTTACGAGTGGGGGCAACAGCGAAAACTGTTTTTT.